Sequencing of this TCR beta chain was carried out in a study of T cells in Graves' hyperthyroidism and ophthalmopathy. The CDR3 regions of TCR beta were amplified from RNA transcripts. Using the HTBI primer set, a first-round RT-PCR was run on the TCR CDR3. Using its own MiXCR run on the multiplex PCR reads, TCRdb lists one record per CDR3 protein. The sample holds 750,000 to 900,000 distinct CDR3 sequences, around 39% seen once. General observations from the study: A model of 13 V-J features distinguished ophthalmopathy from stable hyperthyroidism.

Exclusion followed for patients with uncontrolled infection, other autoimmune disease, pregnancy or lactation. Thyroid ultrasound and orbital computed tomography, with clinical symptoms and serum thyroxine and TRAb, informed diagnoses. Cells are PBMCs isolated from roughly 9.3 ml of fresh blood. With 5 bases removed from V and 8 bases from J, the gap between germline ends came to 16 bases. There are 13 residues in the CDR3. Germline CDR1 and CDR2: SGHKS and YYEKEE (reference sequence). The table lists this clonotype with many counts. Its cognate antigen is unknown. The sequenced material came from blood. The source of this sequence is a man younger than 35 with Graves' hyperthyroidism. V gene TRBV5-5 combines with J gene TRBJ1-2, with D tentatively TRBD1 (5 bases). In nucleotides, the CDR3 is TGTGCCAGCAGATTCCAGGGTAAAGAAGGCTACACCTTC. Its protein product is CASRFQGKEGYTF.